The table lists the clone carrying this TCR beta chain with many counts. This record belongs to a study of T cells in Graves' hyperthyroidism and ophthalmopathy. Germline loops: CDR1 DFQATT, CDR2 SNEGSKA (reference sequence). After removal of 5 bases from V and 5 bases from J, the junction contained 6 bases not matched to a gene. There are 13 residues in the CDR3. The investigators amplified TCR beta CDR3 regions from RNA transcripts. First-round RT-PCR targeting the TCR CDR3 was performed with the HTBI primer set. MiXCR, applied by TCRdb to the multiplex PCR reads, yields one record per CDR3 protein. Of 300,000 to 400,000 distinct CDR3 sequences listed, around 15% are singletons.

The TCR sequence derives from a woman aged 25 to 39 with Graves' ophthalmopathy. The chain couples TRBV20-1 to TRBJ2-7; 10 bases match TRBD1. What was sequenced was blood. The CDR3 region is CSAQTGGIHEQYF. CDR3 DNA sequence: TGCAGTGCTCAGACAGGGGGCATCCACGAGCAGTACTTC.